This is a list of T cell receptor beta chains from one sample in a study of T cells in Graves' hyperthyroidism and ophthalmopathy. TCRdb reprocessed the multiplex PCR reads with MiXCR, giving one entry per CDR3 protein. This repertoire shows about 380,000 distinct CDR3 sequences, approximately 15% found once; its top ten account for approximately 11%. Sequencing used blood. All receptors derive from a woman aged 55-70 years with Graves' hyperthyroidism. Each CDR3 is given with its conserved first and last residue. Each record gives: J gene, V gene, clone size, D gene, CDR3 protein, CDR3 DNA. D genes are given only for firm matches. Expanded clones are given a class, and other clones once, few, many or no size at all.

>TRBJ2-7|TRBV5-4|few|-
CASSVGGGQNYEQYF
TGTGCCAGCAGCGTGGGGGGCGGACAGAACTACGAGCAGTACTTC
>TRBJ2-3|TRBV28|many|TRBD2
CASSPPTSPDTQYF
TGTGCCAGCAGTCCCCCGACTAGCCCAGATACGCAGTATTTT
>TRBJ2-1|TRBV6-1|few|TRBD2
CASSRAGLAASEQFF
TGTGCCAGCAGTAGGGCGGGACTAGCGGCGAGTGAGCAGTTCTTC
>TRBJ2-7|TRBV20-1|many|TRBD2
CSASSGAAYEQYF
TGCAGTGCTAGTAGCGGGGCCGCCTACGAGCAGTACTTC
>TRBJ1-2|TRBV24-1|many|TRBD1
CATSDPTGNYGYTF
TGTGCCACCAGTGATCCGACAGGGAACTATGGCTACACCTTC
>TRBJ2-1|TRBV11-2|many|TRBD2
CASSRRLAGRDHEQFF
TGTGCCAGCAGCCGTAGACTAGCGGGAAGGGACCATGAGCAGTTCTTC
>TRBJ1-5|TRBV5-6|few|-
CAGSLGVGQPQHF
TGTGCCGGCAGCTTGGGGGTGGGTCAGCCCCAGCATTTT
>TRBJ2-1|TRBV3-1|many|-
CASSQGGTNEQFF
TGTGCCAGCAGCCAAGGGGGGACCAATGAGCAGTTCTTC
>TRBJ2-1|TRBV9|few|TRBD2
CASSHPGLARNEQFF
TGTGCCAGCAGCCACCCAGGACTAGCACGGAATGAGCAGTTCTTC
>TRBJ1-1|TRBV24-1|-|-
CATGNRAETEAFF
TGTGCCACCGGTAATAGGGCGGAAACTGAAGCTTTCTTT
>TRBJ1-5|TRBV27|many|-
CASSLRPLSSNQPQHF
TGTGCCAGCAGTCTTAGACCTTTGTCGAGCAATCAGCCCCAGCATTTT
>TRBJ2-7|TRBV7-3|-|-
CASSLFGGLSYEQYF
TGTGCCAGCAGCTTATTCGGCGGCCTCTCCTACGAGCAGTACTTC
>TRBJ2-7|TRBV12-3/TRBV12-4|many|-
CASSTGTVPYEQYF
TGTGCCAGCAGTACAGGGACTGTCCCCTACGAGCAGTACTTC
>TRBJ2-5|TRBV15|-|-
CATSWAWGGPQETQYF
TGTGCCACCAGCTGGGCGTGGGGGGGCCCTCAAGAGACCCAGTACTTC
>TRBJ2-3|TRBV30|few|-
CAWSRQQSTDTQYF
TGTGCCTGGAGTCGACAGCAAAGCACAGATACGCAGTATTTT
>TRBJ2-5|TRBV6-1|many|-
CASSAGFGETQYF
TGTGCCAGCAGCGCAGGGTTCGGGGAGACCCAGTACTTC
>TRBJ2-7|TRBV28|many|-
CASSARRPGHEQYF
TGTGCCAGCAGTGCCAGGCGTCCTGGCCACGAGCAGTACTTC
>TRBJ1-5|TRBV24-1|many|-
CATSDSVLGTGGNQPQHF
TGTGCCACCAGTGACTCCGTTCTCGGGACTGGGGGCAATCAGCCCCAGCATTTT
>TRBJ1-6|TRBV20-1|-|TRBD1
CSVGGTGGARSPLHF
TGCAGTGTGGGAGGGACAGGGGGGGCTCGTTCACCCCTCCACTTT
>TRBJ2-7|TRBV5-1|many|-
CASRQGTAYEQYF
TGCGCCAGCAGACAGGGCACAGCCTACGAGCAGTACTTC
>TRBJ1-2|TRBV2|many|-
CASRGGQNYGYTF
TGTGCCTCGAGAGGTGGGCAAAACTATGGCTACACCTTC
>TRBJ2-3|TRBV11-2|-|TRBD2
CASSFPGLAGTDTQYF
TGTGCCAGCAGCTTCCCCGGACTAGCGGGCACAGATACGCAGTATTTT
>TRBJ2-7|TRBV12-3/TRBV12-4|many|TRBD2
CASSLWQGGTYEQYF
TGTGCCAGCAGTTTATGGCAGGGAGGGACCTACGAGCAGTACTTC
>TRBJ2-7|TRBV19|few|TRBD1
CASSTGQGGSYEQYF
TGTGCCAGTAGTACGGGACAGGGGGGTTCCTACGAGCAGTACTTC
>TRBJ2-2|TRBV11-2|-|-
CASSLTPQAGLFF
TGTGCCAGCAGCCTAACCCCCCAGGCAGGGCTGTTTTTT
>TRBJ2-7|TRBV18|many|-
CASSLEFTYEQYF
TGTGCCAGCTCACTCGAGTTCACCTACGAGCAGTACTTC
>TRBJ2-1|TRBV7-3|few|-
CASSFLGSNEQFF
TGTGCCAGCAGCTTTTTGGGGAGCAATGAGCAGTTCTTC
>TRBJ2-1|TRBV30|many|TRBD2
CAWSSTSGIGDEQFF
TGTGCCTGGAGTTCCACTAGCGGGATCGGTGATGAGCAGTTCTTC
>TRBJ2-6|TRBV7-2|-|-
CASSQNTGGANVLTF
TGTGCCAGCAGTCAAAATACTGGTGGGGCCAACGTCCTGACTTTC
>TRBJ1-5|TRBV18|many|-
CASSNGRSNQPQHF
TGTGCCAGCTCAAACGGACGGAGCAATCAGCCCCAGCATTTT
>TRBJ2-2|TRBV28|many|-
CASSLFVNTGELFF
TGTGCCAGCAGTTTATTTGTGAACACCGGGGAGCTGTTTTTT
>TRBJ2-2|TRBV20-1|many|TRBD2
CSARLAGVDGELFF
TGCAGTGCTCGACTAGCGGGAGTTGACGGGGAGCTGTTTTTT
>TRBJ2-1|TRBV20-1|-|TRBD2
CSARPRTSGSKYNEQFF
TGCAGTGCTAGACCACGGACTAGCGGGAGTAAGTACAATGAGCAGTTCTTC
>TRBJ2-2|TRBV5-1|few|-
CASGRSGDTGELFF
TGCGCCAGCGGACGGAGTGGGGACACCGGGGAGCTGTTTTTT
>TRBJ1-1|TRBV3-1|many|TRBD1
CASSQGQGNTEAFF
TGTGCCAGCAGCCAGGGACAGGGGAACACTGAAGCTTTCTTT
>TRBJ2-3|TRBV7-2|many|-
CASSRGLDGTDTQYF
TGTGCCAGCAGCCGGGGGTTGGACGGGACCGATACGCAGTATTTT
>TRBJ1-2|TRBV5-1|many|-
CASNLAGGDYGYTF
TGCGCCAGCAACCTAGCCGGGGGTGACTATGGCTACACCTTC
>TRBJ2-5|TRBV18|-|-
CASSPDADLRTQYF
TGTGCCAGCTCACCAGATGCGGACCTGAGAACCCAGTACTTC
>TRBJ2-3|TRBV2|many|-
CASTSSTDTQYF
TGTGCCAGCACCAGCAGCACAGATACGCAGTATTTT
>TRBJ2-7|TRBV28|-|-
CASSLRGSGYEQYF
TGTGCCAGCAGTTTGAGGGGGTCCGGCTACGAGCAGTACTTC
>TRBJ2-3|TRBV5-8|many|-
CASSLRQNTDTQYF
TGTGCCAGCAGCCTCAGACAGAACACAGATACGCAGTATTTT
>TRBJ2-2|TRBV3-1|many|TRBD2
CASSPLSGSDGELFF
TGTGCCAGCAGCCCCCTTAGCGGGAGCGACGGGGAGCTGTTTTTT
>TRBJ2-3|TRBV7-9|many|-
CASSTVASTDTQYF
TGTGCCAGCAGTACCGTTGCTAGCACAGATACGCAGTATTTT
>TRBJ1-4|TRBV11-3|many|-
CASSPGTGATNEKLFF
TGTGCCAGCAGCCCGGGTACAGGTGCAACTAATGAAAAACTGTTTTTT
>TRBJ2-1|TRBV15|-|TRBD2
CAIGTRLAGNNEQFF
TGTGCCATCGGCACCCGACTAGCGGGGAACAATGAGCAGTTCTTC
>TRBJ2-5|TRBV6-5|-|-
CASSYGGETQYF
TGTGCCAGCAGTTATGGTGGGGAGACCCAGTACTTC
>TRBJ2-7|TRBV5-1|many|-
CASSPEARGEQYF
TGCGCCAGCAGCCCGGAGGCCCGGGGCGAGCAGTACTTC
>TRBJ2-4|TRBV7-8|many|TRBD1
CASSSRDRGNIQYF
TGTGCCAGCAGCTCAAGGGACAGGGGAAACATTCAGTACTTC
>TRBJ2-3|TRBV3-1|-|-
CASSQEGRDIPISTDTQYF
TGTGCCAGCAGCCAAGAGGGCCGGGACATCCCCATTAGCACAGATACGCAGTATTTT
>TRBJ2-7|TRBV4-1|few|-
CASSQAEQGVSNYEQYF
TGCGCCAGCAGCCAAGCCGAGCAGGGAGTCTCTAACTACGAGCAGTACTTC
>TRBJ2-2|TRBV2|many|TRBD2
CASEGTSGGGELFF
TGTGCCAGCGAAGGGACTAGCGGGGGCGGGGAGCTGTTTTTT